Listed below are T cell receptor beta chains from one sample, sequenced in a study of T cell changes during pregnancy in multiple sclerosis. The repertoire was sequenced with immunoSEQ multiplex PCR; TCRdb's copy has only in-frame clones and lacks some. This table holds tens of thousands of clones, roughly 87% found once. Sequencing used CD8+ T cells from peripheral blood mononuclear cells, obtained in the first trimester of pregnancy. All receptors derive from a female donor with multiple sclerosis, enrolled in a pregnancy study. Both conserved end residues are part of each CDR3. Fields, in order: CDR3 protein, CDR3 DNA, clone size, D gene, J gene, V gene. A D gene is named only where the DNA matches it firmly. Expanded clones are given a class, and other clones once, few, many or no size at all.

CARREGVMNTEAFF | TGTGCCCGAAGGGAGGGGGTAATGAACACTGAAGCTTTCTTT | few | . | TRBJ1-1 | TRBV30
CASSLGGQGSDEQYF | TGTGCCAGCAGCCTCGGGGGACAGGGCTCCGACGAGCAGTACTTC | . | TRBD1 | TRBJ2-7 | TRBV7-9
CASSLIEILSGNTIYF | TGTGCCAGCAGCTTAATAGAGATTCTCTCTGGAAACACCATATATTTT | . | . | TRBJ1-3 | TRBV7-9
CASGLWGSGGTNTGELFF | TGTGCTAGTGGTTTGTGGGGTAGCGGGGGGACCAACACCGGGGAGCTGTTTTTT | . | TRBD2 | TRBJ2-2 | TRBV12-5
CASRGGGDTTSYEQYF | TGTGCCAGCAGAGGGGGCGGGGACACAACATCCTACGAGCAGTACTTC | . | . | TRBJ2-7 | TRBV7-9
CASSPGLAGGVETQYF | TGTGCCAGCAGCCCGGGACTAGCGGGAGGTGTAGAGACCCAGTACTTC | . | TRBD2 | TRBJ2-5 | TRBV5-4
CASRLRQGAEQPQHF | TGTGCCAGCAGACTTCGACAGGGGGCAGAACAGCCCCAGCATTTT | . | TRBD1 | TRBJ1-5 | TRBV2
CATSRDGTGNEKLFF | TGTGCCACCAGCAGAGATGGGACAGGGAATGAAAAACTGTTTTTT | . | TRBD1 | TRBJ1-4 | TRBV15
CASSLDPRSNYGYTF | TGTGCCAGCAGCTTAGACCCGCGGAGTAACTATGGCTACACCTTC | . | . | TRBJ1-2 | TRBV11-2
CASSLGLGEFSEQFF | TGTGCCAGCAGCTTGGGACTAGGTGAATTCTCTGAGCAGTTCTTC | . | . | TRBJ2-1 | TRBV5-4